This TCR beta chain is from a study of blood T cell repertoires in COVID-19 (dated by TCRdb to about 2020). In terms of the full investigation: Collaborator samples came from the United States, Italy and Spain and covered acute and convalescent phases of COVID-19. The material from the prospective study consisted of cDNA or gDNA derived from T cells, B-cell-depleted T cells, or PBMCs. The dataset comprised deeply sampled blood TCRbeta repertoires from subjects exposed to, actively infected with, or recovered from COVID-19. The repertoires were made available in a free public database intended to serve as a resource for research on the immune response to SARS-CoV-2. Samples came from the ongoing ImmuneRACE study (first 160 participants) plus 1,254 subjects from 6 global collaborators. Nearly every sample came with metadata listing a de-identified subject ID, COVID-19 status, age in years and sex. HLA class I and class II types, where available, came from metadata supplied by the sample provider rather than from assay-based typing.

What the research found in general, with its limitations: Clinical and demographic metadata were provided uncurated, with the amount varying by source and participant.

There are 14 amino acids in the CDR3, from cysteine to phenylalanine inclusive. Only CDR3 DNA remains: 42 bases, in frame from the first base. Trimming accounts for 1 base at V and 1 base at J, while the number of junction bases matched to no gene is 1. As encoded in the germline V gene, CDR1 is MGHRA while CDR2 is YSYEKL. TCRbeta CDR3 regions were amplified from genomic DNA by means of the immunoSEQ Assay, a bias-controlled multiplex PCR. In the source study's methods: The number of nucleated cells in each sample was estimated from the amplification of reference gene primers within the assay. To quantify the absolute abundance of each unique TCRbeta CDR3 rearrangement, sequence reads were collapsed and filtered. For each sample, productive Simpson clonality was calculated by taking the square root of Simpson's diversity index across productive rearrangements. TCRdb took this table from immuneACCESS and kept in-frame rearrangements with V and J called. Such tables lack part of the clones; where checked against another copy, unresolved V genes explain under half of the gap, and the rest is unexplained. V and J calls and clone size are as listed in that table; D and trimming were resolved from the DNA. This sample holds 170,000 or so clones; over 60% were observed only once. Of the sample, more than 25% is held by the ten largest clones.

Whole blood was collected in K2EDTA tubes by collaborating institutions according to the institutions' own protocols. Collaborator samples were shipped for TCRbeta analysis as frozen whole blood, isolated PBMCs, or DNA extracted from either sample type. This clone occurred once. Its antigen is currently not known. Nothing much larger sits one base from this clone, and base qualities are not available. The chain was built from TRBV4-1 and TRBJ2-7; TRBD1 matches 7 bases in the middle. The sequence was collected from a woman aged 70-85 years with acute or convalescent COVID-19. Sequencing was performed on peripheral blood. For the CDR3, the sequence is CASSQGDSSYEQYF. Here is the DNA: TGCGCCAGCAGCCAAGGGGACAGTTCCTACGAGCAGTACTTC.